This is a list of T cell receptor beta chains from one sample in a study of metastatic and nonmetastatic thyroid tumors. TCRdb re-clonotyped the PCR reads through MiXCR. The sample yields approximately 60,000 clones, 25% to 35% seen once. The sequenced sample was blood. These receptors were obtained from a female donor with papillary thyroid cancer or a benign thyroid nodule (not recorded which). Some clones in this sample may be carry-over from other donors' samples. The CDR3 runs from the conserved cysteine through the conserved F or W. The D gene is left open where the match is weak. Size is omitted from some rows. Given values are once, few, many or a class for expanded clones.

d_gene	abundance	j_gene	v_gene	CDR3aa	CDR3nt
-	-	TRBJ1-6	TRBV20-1	CSARHLQGCNSPLHF	TGCAGTGCTAGGCACCTCCAGGGGTGTAATTCACCCCTCCACTTT
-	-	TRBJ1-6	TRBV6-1	CASGSGQSYNSPLHF	TGTGCCAGCGGATCAGGACAGTCCTATAATTCACCCCTCCACTTT
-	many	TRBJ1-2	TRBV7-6	CASSLVGSGYTF	TGTGCCAGCAGCTTAGTAGGGTCTGGCTACACCTTC
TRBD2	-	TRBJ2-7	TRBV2	CASSEIARAVNSGRLAYEQYF	TGTGCCAGCAGTGAAATAGCCAGGGCAGTCAATAGCGGGAGGCTCGCCTACGAGCAGTACTTC
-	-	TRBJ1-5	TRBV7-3	CASSRLGARVQPQHF	TGTGCCAGCAGCCGACTTGGGGCCAGGGTTCAGCCCCAGCATTTT
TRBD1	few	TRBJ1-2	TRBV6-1	CASSETGVRHGYTF	TGTGCCAGCAGTGAAACAGGGGTTAGGCATGGCTACACCTTC
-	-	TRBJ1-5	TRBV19	CASSTPSGRLNVGQPQHF	TGTGCCAGTAGTACTCCCTCGGGGAGGCTGAACGTCGGGCAGCCCCAGCATTTT
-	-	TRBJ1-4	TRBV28	CASSPGGFGEKLFF	TGTGCCAGCAGCCCCGGTGGGTTTGGTGAAAAACTGTTTTTT
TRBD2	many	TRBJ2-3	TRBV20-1	CSARPTSGYTDTQYF	TGCAGTGCTAGACCCACTAGCGGTTACACAGATACGCAGTATTTT
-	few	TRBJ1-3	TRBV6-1	CASSWRRASGNTIYF	TGTGCCAGCAGTTGGAGACGAGCCTCTGGAAACACCATATATTTT
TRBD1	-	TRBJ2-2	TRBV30	CAWTRTGGTGELFF	TGTGCCTGGACCCGGACAGGGGGCACCGGGGAGCTGTTCTTT
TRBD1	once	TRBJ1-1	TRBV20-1	CSAGNRGQGNTEAFF	TGCAGTGCTGGGAACAGGGGACAGGGGAACACTGAAGCTTTCTTT
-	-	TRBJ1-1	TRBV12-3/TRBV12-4	CASSVGTTPEAFF	TGTGCCAGCAGTGTCGGGACAACCCCTGAAGCTTTCTTT
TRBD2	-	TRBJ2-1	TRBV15	CATSRDPLAGAHEQFF	TGTGCCACCAGCAGAGATCCCCTAGCGGGGGCTCATGAGCAGTTCTTC
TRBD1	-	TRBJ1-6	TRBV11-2	CASSSNRTGNSPLHF	TGTGCCAGCAGCTCGAATAGGACAGGGAATTCACCCCTCCACTTT
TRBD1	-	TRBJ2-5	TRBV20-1	CSASSAHRGQETQYF	TGCAGTGCTAGTTCCGCTCACAGGGGGCAAGAGACCCAGTACTTC
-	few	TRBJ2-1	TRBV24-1	CATSDLQRGNEQFF	TGTGCCACCAGTGATTTGCAGCGAGGGAATGAGCAGTTCTTC
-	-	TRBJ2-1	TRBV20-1	CSAISTGSNEQFF	TGCAGTGCTATCTCCACAGGGTCGAATGAGCAGTTCTTC
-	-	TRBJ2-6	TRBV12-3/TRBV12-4	CASRPTAQSSWANVLTF	TGTGCCAGCAGGCCGACAGCCCAGAGCTCTTGGGCCAACGTCCTGACTTTC
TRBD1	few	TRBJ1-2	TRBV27	CASSPGTGNYGYTF	TGTGCCAGCAGTCCCGGGACAGGGAACTATGGCTACACCTTC
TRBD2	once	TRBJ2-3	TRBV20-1	CSAEGGTSGSLDTDTQYF	TGCAGTGCGGAAGGGGGGACTAGCGGGAGCCTAGACACAGATACGCAGTATTTT
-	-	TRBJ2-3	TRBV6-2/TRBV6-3	CASSYWLGTQYF	TGTGCCAGCAGTTATTGGTTGGGTACGCAGTATTTT
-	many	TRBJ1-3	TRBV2	CASSENIPGDIYF	TGTGCCAGCAGTGAAAATATCCCCGGGGACATATATTTT
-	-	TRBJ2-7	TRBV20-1	CSARITISSYEQYF	TGCAGTGCTCGTATCACCATTAGCTCCTACGAGCAGTACTTC
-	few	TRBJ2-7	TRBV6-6	CASSYSQGLVYEQYF	TGTGCCAGCAGTTACTCCCAAGGACTTGTCTACGAGCAGTACTTC
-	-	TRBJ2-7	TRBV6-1	CASTLGSQQYF	TGTGCCAGCACCCTCGGTAGTCAGCAGTACTTC
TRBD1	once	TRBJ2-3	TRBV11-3	CASSGRQGGDTQYF	TGTGCCAGCTCCGGACGACAGGGCGGGGATACGCAGTATTTT
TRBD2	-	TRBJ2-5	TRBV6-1	CASSDVLAGDQETQYF	TGTGCCAGCAGTGATGTATTAGCGGGGGACCAAGAGACCCAGTACTTC
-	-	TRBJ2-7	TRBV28	CASSFRTAVSYEQYF	TGTGCCAGCAGTTTTAGGACAGCAGTCTCCTACGAGCAGTACTTC
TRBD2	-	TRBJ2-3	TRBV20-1	CSAMTSSTDTQYF	TGCAGTGCTATGACTAGCAGCACAGATACGCAGTATTTT
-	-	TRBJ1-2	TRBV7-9	CASSLTDPNYGYTF	TGTGCCAGCAGCTTAACCGACCCCAACTATGGCTACACCTTC
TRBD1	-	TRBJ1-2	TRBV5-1	CASSRSDRGLLGYTF	TGCGCCAGCAGCCGATCGGACAGGGGCCTCCTCGGCTACACCTTC
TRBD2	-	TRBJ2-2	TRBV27	CASSPLAGGLGGELFF	TGTGCCAGCAGTCCGCTAGCGGGGGGATTAGGCGGGGAGCTGTTTTTT
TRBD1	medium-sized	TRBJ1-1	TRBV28	CASSSTDRGFGEAFF	TGTGCCAGCAGCTCTACCGACAGGGGATTTGGTGAAGCTTTCTTT
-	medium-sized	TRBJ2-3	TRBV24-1	CATSDPGPNTDTQYF	TGTGCCACCAGTGATCCGGGCCCCAACACAGATACGCAGTATTTT
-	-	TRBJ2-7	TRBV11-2	CASSLDRPNEQYF	TGTGCCAGCAGCTTAGATCGGCCTAACGAGCAGTACTTC
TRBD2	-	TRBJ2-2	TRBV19	CASSIGGGANTGELFF	TGTGCCAGTAGTATTGGCGGGGGGGCGAACACCGGGGAGCTGTTTTTT
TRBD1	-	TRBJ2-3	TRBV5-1	CASSSRTGGLDTQYF	TGCGCCAGCAGCTCACGGACAGGGGGCTTAGATACGCAGTATTTT
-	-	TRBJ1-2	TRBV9	CASSVEDPSYGYTF	TGTGCCAGCAGCGTAGAGGATCCATCCTATGGCTACACCTTC
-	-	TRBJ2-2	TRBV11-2	CASSPTRNTGELFF	TGTGCCAGCAGCCCGACCAGGAACACCGGGGAGCTGTTTTTT
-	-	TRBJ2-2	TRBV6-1	CASSDRDNTGELFF	TGTGCCAGCAGTGACCGGGACAATACCGGGGAGCTGTTTTTT
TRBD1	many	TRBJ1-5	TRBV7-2	CASSPDREVGQPQHF	TGTGCCAGCAGCCCCGACAGGGAGGTAGGCCAGCCCCAGCATTTT
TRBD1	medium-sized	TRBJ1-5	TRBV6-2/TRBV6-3	CASSPGQVNQPQHF	TGTGCCAGCAGCCCGGGACAGGTCAATCAGCCCCAGCATTTT
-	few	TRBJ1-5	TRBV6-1	CASRPQGGNQPQHF	TGTGCCAGCAGACCACAGGGTGGCAATCAGCCCCAGCATTTT
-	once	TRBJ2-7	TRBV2	CASSGPRSRYEQYF	TGTGCCAGCAGTGGACCTCGTTCCCGCTACGAGCAGTACTTC